A selection of T cell receptor beta chains follows, all from one sample in a study of blood T cell repertoires in COVID-19. TCRdb's copy holds only in-frame clones and misses some; the assay was immunoSEQ multiplex PCR. The table lists 150,000 to 200,000 clones, under 85% of them singletons, with roughly 3.1% in the top ten. Sample: peripheral blood. The source is a man between 65 and 85 years old with acute or convalescent COVID-19. Each CDR3 is given with its conserved first and last residue.

J gene | V gene | CDR3 protein
TRBJ2-1 | TRBV10-2 | CASSVLGKNEQFF
TRBJ2-5 | TRBV12-3/TRBV12-4 | CASSSTGSETQYF
TRBJ2-1 | TRBV14 | CASRMTGVSYNEQFF
TRBJ1-2 | TRBV27 | CASSPGQGPYGYTF
TRBJ2-1 | TRBV11-2 | CASSLMAGERSYNEQFF
TRBJ1-1 | TRBV30 | CAWSHTPGQGVEAFF
TRBJ1-2 | TRBV7-9 | CASSRGTNANYGYTF
TRBJ2-3 | TRBV6-6 | CASRLPQGAPDTQYF
TRBJ2-3 | TRBV6-2/TRBV6-3 | CASSYFFSGSTDTQYF
TRBJ2-5 | TRBV2 | CASRITGAETQYF
TRBJ2-5 | TRBV6-2/TRBV6-3 | CASSKGLAGGGETQYF
TRBJ2-1 | TRBV24-1 | CATSDPPGAQFF
TRBJ2-5 | TRBV7-2 | CASSSRKETQYF
TRBJ2-6 | TRBV6-1 | CASSDPGAGAGANVLTF
TRBJ2-7 | TRBV6-6 | CASWTSGSQYEQYF
TRBJ2-7 | TRBV7-2 | CASSLPQAYEQYF
TRBJ2-3 | TRBV9 | CASSVAASERDTQYF
TRBJ2-4 | TRBV6-5 | CASSYGGYLAKNIQYF
TRBJ2-3 | TRBV28 | CASSLGGPSTDTQYF
TRBJ1-3 | TRBV5-1 | CASSSDTSGNTIYF
TRBJ1-1 | TRBV29-1 | CSADRGRTEAFF
TRBJ2-3 | TRBV11-2 | CASSSLDTQYF
TRBJ2-7 | TRBV5-1 | CASSPTQGVTYEQYF
TRBJ1-2 | TRBV24-1 | CATSDSGTGVNGYTF
TRBJ2-6 | TRBV19 | CASSPSGTGANVLTF
TRBJ1-4 | TRBV5-1 | CASSLGTGLKEKLFF
TRBJ1-1 | TRBV6-2/TRBV6-3 | CASSYGPRGPLGTEAFF
TRBJ2-1 | TRBV7-8 | CASSLVAGEYNEQFF
TRBJ2-3 | TRBV9 | CASSVDPSGSTDTQYF
TRBJ2-1 | TRBV2 | CASNGGGYSYNEQFF
TRBJ2-1 | TRBV7-9 | CASSRRDNNEQFF
TRBJ1-1 | TRBV7-9 | CASSFAGANTEAFF
TRBJ2-4 | TRBV21-1 | CASSNIGGNIQYF
TRBJ1-4 | TRBV4-1 | CASSQGSGLGEKLFF
TRBJ2-1 | TRBV6-5 | CASSYGPYNEQFF
TRBJ2-3 | TRBV19 | CASTLQGSRADTQYF
TRBJ2-7 | TRBV29-1 | CSAQTSQGYEQYF
TRBJ2-7 | TRBV7-2 | CASSLARGSYEQYF
TRBJ1-2 | TRBV5-1 | CASSLGGTGGGLYGYTF
TRBJ1-5 | TRBV30 | CAWREGGNQPQHF
TRBJ1-4 | TRBV5-1 | CASSSTQGEKLFF
TRBJ2-3 | TRBV4-1 | CASSQEESSTDTQYF
TRBJ1-5 | TRBV15 | CATSREPPGTHSNQPQHF